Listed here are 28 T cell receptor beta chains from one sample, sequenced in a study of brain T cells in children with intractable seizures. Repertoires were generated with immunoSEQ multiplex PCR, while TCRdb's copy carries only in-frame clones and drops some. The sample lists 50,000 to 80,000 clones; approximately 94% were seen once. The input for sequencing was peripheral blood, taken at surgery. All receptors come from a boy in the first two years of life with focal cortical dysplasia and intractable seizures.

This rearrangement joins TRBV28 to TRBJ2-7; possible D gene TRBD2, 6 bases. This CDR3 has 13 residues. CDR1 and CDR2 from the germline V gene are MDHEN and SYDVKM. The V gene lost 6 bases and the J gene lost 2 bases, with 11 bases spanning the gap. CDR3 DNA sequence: TGTGCCAGCAGCCTCGGACTAACCTACGAGCAGTACTTC. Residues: CASSLGLTYEQYF.

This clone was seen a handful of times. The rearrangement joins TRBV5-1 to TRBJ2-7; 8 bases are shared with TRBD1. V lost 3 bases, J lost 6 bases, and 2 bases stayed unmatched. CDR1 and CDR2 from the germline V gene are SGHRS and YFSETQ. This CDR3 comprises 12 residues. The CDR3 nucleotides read TGCGCCAGCAGCTCTACAGGGGGCGAGCAGTACTTC. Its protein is CASSSTGGEQYF.

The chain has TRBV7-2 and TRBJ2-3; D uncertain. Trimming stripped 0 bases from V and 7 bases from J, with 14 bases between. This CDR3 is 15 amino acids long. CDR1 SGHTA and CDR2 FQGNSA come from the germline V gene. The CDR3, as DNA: TGTGCCAGCAGCTTAGCGTTTTCCATCGGGTATACGCAGTATTTT. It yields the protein CASSLAFSIGYTQYF.

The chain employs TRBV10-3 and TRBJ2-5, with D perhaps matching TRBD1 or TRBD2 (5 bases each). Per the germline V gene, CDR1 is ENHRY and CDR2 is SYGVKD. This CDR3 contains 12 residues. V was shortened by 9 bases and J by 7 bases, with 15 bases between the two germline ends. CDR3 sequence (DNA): TGTGCCATTGGACCCGACAGCGGGACCCAGTACTTC. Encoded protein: CAIGPDSGTQYF.

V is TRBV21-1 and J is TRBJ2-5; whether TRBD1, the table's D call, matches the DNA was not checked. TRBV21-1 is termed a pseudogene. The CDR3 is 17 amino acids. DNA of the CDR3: TGTGCCAGCAGCAAAGTCCCTGGACAGGGGGCTGAAGAGACCCAGTACTTC. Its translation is CASSKVPGQGAEETQYF.

Here the CDR3 DNA reads TGTGCCAGCAGTTTAAGGCTAGCGGGACTAAATACGCAGTATTTT. Protein: CASSLRLAGLNTQYF. The chain employs TRBV28 and TRBJ2-3, with TRBD2 matching over 9 bases. The CDR3 has 15 residues. Germline lookup yields CDR1 MDHEN and CDR2 SYDVKM. V trimming: 2 bases; J trimming: 7 bases; junction bases outside the gene matches: 7.

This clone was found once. Here the CDR3 reads CASSVSPSGKVDTQYF. Here the CDR3 DNA reads TGTGCCAGCAGCGTAAGCCCTAGCGGGAAGGTAGATACGCAGTATTTT. The chain uses TRBV9 and TRBJ2-3; 9 positions match TRBD2. After removal of 1 base from V and 5 bases from J, the junction contained 8 bases not matched to a gene. The CDR3 has 16 residues. Per the germline V gene, CDR1 is SGDLS and CDR2 is YYNGEE.

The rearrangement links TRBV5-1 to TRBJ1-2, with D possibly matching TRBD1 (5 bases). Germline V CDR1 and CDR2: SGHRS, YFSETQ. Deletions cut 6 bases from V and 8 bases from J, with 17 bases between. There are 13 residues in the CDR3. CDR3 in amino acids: CASTLGGKRGYTF. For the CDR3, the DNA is TGCGCCAGCACCCTCGGGGGGAAGAGGGGCTACACCTTC.

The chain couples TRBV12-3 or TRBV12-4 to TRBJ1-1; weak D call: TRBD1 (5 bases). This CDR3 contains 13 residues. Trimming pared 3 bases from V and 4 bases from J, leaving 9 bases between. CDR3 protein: CASSLEGITEAFF. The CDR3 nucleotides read TGTGCCAGCAGTTTGGAGGGGATCACTGAAGCTTTCTTT.

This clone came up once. CDR3 nucleotide sequence: TGTGCCAGCAGTGAATTACGGGAAGAGACCCAGTACTTC. This translates into CASSELREETQYF. The chain uses TRBV25-1 and TRBJ2-5; D remains unclear. The CDR3 consists of 13 residues. Trimming left V 1 base short and J 3 bases short, with 6 bases between. The germline V gene has CDR1 MGHDK and CDR2 SYGVNS.

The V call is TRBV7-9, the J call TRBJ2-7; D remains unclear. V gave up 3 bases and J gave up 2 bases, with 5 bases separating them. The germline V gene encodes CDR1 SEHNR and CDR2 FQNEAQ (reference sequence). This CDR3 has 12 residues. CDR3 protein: CASSFRAYEQYF. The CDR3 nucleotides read TGTGCCAGCAGCTTCCGGGCCTACGAGCAGTACTTC.

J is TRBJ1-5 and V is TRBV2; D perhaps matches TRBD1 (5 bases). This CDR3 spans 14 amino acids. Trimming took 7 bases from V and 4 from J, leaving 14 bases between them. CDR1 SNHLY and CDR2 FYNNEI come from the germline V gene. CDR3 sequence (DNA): TGTGCCAGCACCGGGGATGGGGGAAATCAGCCCCAGCATTTT. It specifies CASTGDGGNQPQHF.

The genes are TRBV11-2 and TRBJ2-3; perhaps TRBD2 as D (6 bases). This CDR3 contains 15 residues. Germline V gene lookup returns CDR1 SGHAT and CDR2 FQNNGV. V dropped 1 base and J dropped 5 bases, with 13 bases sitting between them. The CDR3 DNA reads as TGTGCCAGCAGCTTAGCGGGAGAAGGAATAGATACGCAGTATTTT. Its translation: CASSLAGEGIDTQYF.

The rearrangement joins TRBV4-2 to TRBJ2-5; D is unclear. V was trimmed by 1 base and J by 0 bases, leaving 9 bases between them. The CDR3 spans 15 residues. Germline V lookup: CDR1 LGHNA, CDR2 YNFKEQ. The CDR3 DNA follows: TGTGCCAGCAGCCAAGGAGGCAGGTACCAAGAGACCCAGTACTTC. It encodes CASSQGGRYQETQYF.

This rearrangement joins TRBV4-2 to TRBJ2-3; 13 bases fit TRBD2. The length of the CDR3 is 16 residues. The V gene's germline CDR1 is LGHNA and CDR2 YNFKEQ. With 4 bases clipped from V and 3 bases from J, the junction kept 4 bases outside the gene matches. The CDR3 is CASSLLAGGNTDTQYF. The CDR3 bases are TGTGCCAGCAGCCTACTAGCGGGAGGGAATACAGATACGCAGTATTTT.

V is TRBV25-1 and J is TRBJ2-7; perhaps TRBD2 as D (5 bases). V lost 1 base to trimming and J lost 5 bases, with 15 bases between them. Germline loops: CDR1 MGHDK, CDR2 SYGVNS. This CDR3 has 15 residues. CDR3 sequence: CASSEFMEAPHEQYF. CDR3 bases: TGTGCCAGCAGTGAATTTATGGAGGCGCCCCACGAGCAGTACTTC.

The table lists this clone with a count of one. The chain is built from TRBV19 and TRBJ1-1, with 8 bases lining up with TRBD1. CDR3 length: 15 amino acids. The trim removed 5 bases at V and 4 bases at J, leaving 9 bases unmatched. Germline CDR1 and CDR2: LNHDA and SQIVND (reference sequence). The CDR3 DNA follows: TGTGCCAGTAGTGCCTCAGGGGGCGAGGGCACTGAAGCTTTCTTT. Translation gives CASSASGGEGTEAFF.

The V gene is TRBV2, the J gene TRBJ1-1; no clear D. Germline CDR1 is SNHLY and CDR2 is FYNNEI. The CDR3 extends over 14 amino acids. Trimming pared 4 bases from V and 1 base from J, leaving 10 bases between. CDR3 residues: CASSAADPNTEAFF. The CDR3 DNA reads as TGTGCCAGCAGTGCAGCGGACCCGAACACTGAAGCTTTCTTT.

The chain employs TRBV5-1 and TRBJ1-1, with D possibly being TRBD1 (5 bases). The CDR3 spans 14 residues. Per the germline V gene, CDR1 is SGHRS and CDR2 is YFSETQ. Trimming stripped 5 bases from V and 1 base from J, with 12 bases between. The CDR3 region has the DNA TGCGCCAGCAGATCGGGACCGACGAACACTGAAGCTTTCTTT. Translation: CASRSGPTNTEAFF.

CDR3 DNA: TGCAGTGCTAGTTCCGGGACTCTACGCACTGAAGCTTTCTTT. Translating it yields CSASSGTLRTEAFF. The chain uses TRBV20-1 and TRBJ1-1, with a possible D match to TRBD1 (5 bases). The length of the CDR3 is 14 residues. The germline V gene has CDR1 DFQATT and CDR2 SNEGSKA (reference sequence). The ends were cut back, 3 bases at V and 4 bases at J, with 15 bases in the middle.

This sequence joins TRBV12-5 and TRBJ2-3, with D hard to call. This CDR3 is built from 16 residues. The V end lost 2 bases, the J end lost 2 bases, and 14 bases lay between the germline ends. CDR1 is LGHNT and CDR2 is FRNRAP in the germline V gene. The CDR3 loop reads CASGLPTKSYTDTQYF. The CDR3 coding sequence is TGTGCTAGTGGTTTGCCGACAAAGAGTTACACAGATACGCAGTATTTT.

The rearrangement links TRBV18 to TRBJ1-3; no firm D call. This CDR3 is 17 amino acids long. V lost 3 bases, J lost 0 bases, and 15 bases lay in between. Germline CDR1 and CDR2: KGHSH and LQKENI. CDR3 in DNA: TGTGCCAGCTCACCGGACTCCGGGATCCTCTCTGGAAACACCATATATTTT. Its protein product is CASSPDSGILSGNTIYF. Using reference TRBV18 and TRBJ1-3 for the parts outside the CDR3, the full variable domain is NAGVMQNPRHLVRRRGQEARLRCSPMKGHSHVYWYRQLPEEGLKFMVYLQKENIIDESGMPKERFSAEFPKEGPSILRIQQVVRGDSAAYFCASSPDSGILSGNTIYFGEGSWLTVV.

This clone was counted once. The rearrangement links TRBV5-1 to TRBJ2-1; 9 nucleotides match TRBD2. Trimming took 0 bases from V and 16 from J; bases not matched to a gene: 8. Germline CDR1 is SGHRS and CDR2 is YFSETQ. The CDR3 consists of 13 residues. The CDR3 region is CASSLEPGLALFF. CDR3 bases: TGCGCCAGCAGCTTGGAGCCGGGACTAGCATTATTCTTC. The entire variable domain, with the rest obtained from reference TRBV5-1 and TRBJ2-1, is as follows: KAGVTQTPRYLIKTRGQQVTLSCSPISGHRSVSWYQQTPGQGLQFLFEYFSETQRNKGNFPGRFSGRQFSNSRSEMNVSTLELGDSALYLCASSLEPGLALFFGPGTRLTVL.

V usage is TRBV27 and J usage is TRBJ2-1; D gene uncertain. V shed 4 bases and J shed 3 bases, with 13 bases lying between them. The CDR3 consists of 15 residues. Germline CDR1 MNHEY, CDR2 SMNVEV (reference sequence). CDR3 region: CASSSKDYHYNEQFF. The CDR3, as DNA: TGTGCCAGCAGTTCTAAGGATTACCACTACAATGAGCAGTTCTTC.

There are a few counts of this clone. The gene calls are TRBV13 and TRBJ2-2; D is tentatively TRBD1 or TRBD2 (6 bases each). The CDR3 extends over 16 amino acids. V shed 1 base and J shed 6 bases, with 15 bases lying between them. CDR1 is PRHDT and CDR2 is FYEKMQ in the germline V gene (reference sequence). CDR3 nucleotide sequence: TGTGCCAGCAGCTTAGAGGGGGGTATTGACCCCGGGGAGCTGTTTTTT. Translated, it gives CASSLEGGIDPGELFF.

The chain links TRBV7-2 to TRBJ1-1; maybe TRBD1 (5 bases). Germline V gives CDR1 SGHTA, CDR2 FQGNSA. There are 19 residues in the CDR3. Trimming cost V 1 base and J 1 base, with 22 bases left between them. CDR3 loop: CASSLDPPGWAGRNTEAFF. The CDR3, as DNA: TGTGCCAGCAGCTTAGATCCCCCGGGGTGGGCAGGGAGGAACACTGAAGCTTTCTTT.

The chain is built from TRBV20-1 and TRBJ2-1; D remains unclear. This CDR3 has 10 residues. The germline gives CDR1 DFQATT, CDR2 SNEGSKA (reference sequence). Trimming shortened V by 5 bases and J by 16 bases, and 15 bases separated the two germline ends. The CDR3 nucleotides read TGCAGTGCTCCGACAAGAATCCCATTCTTC. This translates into CSAPTRIPFF.

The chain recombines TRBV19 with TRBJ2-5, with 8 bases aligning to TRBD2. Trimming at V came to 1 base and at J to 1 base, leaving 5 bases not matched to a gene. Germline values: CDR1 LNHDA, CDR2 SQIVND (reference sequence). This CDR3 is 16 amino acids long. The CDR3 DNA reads TGTGCCAGTAGTATAGTTGCGGGGGGATCCCAAGAGACCCAGTACTTC. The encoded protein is CASSIVAGGSQETQYF. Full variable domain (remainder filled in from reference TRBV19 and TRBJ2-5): DGGITQSPKYLFRKEGQNVTLSCEQNLNHDAMYWYRQDPGQGLRLIYYSQIVNDFQKGDIAEGYSVSREKKESFPLTVTSAQKNPTAFYLCASSIVAGGSQETQYFGPGTRLLVL.